This T cell receptor (beta chain) is drawn from a study of blood T cell repertoires in COVID-19. The assay was immunoSEQ multiplex PCR, and TCRdb's table has in-frame clones only and misses some. The table lists 200,000 to 250,000 clones, around 87% of them singletons. Per germline, CDR1 MGHRA and CDR2 YSYEKL. V lost 0 bases to trimming and J lost 11 bases, with 11 bases between them. CDR3 length: 14 amino acids. Sample: peripheral blood. V is TRBV4-1 and J is TRBJ1-6; D ambiguous. This clonotype was sampled from a woman between 45 and 60 years old with COVID-19, enrolled during active disease. CDR3 amino acids: CASSQDSRGTPLHF. For the CDR3, the DNA is TGCGCCAGCAGCCAAGATTCGCGAGGGACACCCCTCCACTTT.